This record covers a single T cell receptor beta chain. The target antigen is unknown. Germline-derived CDR1 and CDR2 are SGHDN and FVKESK. The length of the CDR3 is 13 residues. Losses at the gene ends were 4 bases for V and 5 bases for J; bases not matched to a gene: 4. This entry is derived from a study of T cell responses to AZD1222 COVID-19 vaccine. Study-level points and caveats: Two AZD1222 doses significantly raised spike-specific TCR breadth and depth over controls. There were repertoire samples only from the period after the peak T cell response. Spike regions recognized by vaccine-associated CD4 TCRs spanned the protein, led by 160-218 and 743-854.

The protocol was immunoSEQ multiplex PCR, while the TCRdb copy is restricted to in-frame clones and leaves out a portion. The sample carries some 110,000 clones, approximately 87% recorded once. The gene calls are TRBV14 and TRBJ2-7; 8 nucleotides align to TRBD1. The input for sequencing was peripheral blood, taken on day 0 of AZD1222 vaccination. The clonotype comes from an adult in good health. The CDR3 here is CASSLRQGNEQYF. The CDR3 nucleotides read TGTGCCAGCAGCCTTAGACAGGGGAACGAGCAGTACTTC.